A single sample gave rise to the 19 T cell receptor beta chains below, sequenced in a study of human T cells and chemical hapten exposure. In TCRdb, the RACE reads were re-called with MiXCR into one record per CDR3 protein. Of under 130,000 distinct CDR3 sequences in the sample, less than 40% were seen once. Time point in this sample: patch test 3, about 24 weeks after DPC sensitization. Specified treatment: therapeutic diphenylcyclopropenone sensitization with weekly scalp DPC. The specimen comprised whole blood, sampled in connection with sensitization to the hapten diphenylcyclopropenone (DPC). The receptors shown here come from a man aged 35 to 55 with alopecia areata. Some clones in this sample may be carry-over from other donors' samples.

This clonotype occurred a few times. J is TRBJ1-2 and V is TRBV29-1, with a possible D match to TRBD1 (6 bases). Deletions cut 5 bases from V and 5 bases from J, with 12 bases between. The CDR3 is 12 residues long. Germline V gene data show CDR1 as SQVTM and CDR2 as ANQGSEA. The CDR3 DNA reads as TGCAGCGTTATAGGGGGGGAATATGGCTACACCTTC. Translating gives CSVIGGEYGYTF.

The chain has TRBV6-2 or TRBV6-3 and TRBJ1-5; D is uncertain. V lost 6 bases to trimming and J lost 11 bases, with 14 bases between them. Germline loops: CDR1 MNHEY, CDR2 SVGEGT. The CDR3 is 12 amino acids. CDR3 nucleotide sequence: TGTGCCAGCAGCCCAGACGGGATAGCCCAGCATTTT. Translated: CASSPDGIAQHF.

This clonotype was seen only a few times. The chain carries TRBV6-4 and TRBJ2-3; the D is unclear. This CDR3 has 15 residues. CDR1 is MRHNA and CDR2 is SNTAGT in the germline V gene. Between the trimmed V and J ends, which lost 4 bases and 6 bases, there was a span of 17 bases. The CDR3 DNA reads TGTGCCAGCAGTGCCGGGCAGTTCAGTGAGGATACGCAGTATTTT. This translates into CASSAGQFSEDTQYF.

The rearrangement uses TRBV29-1 and TRBJ2-1, with a tentative D call TRBD2 (8 bases). The CDR3 extends over 14 amino acids. Trimming removed 6 bases at V and 8 bases at J, with 20 bases between. Germline loops: CDR1 SQVTM, CDR2 ANQGSEA. The CDR3: CSVTGGPGTDEQFF. CDR3 in DNA: TGCAGCGTGACGGGAGGGCCGGGGACAGATGAGCAGTTCTTC.

The V call is TRBV11-3, the J call TRBJ1-4, with a weak D call TRBD1 (6 bases). Germline CDR1 is SGHNT and CDR2 is YENEEA. The CDR3 is made up of 16 amino acids. Trimming removed 5 bases from V and 8 bases from J, with 21 bases in between. The CDR3 nucleotides are TGTGCCAGCAGCCAATCCCTACAGGGCCCTGGGGAAAAACTGTTTTTT. It translates to CASSQSLQGPGEKLFF.

This clonotype was counted only a few times. The V gene is TRBV4-3, the J gene TRBJ2-3; D may be TRBD1 or TRBD2 (5 bases each). Germline CDR1 and CDR2: LGHNA and YSLEER. The CDR3 has 14 amino acids. V dropped 4 bases and J dropped 0 bases, with 8 bases sitting between them. This CDR3 reads CASSPEGSTDTQYF. The CDR3 bases are TGCGCCAGCAGCCCAGAGGGGAGCACAGATACGCAGTATTTT.

The chain uses TRBV18 and TRBJ2-3, with D unclear. The V end was cut by 3 bases, the J end by 9 bases, with 16 bases between. The CDR3 is 14 amino acids. Germline CDR1 and CDR2: KGHSH and LQKENI. CDR3 in DNA: TGTGCCAGCTCACCGGGCCCGATACTTCCGACGCAGTATTTT. The encoded protein is CASSPGPILPTQYF. Drawing the rest from reference TRBV18 and TRBJ2-3, the complete variable domain is NAGVMQNPRHLVRRRGQEARLRCSPMKGHSHVYWYRQLPEEGLKFMVYLQKENIIDESGMPKERFSAEFPKEGPSILRIQQVVRGDSAAYFCASSPGPILPTQYFGPGTRLTVL.

V is TRBV28 and J is TRBJ2-3; the match to TRBD2 covers 8 bases. Germline loops: CDR1 MDHEN, CDR2 SYDVKM. With 2 bases clipped from V and 7 bases from J, the junction kept 5 bases outside the gene matches. This CDR3 is 14 amino acids long. The CDR3, as DNA: TGTGCCAGCAGTTTAAGCGGGAGTGGTTATACGCAGTATTTT. This gives the protein CASSLSGSGYTQYF.

This clonotype was found many times. This chain links TRBV5-6 with TRBJ2-1, with TRBD2 matching 8 bases. V shed 4 bases, J shed 3 bases, and the junction held 12 bases outside the gene matches. Germline assignment: CDR1 SGHDT and CDR2 YYEEEE. The CDR3 is 17 residues long. This CDR3 reads CASSPNIREGGYNEQFF. The CDR3 DNA follows: TGTGCCAGCAGCCCCAATATTCGGGAGGGTGGCTACAATGAGCAGTTCTTC.

V usage is TRBV28 and J usage is TRBJ2-1, with TRBD1 matching 9 bases. Unmatched junction bases numbered 7, after V lost 7 bases and J lost 6 bases. CDR1 is MDHEN and CDR2 is SYDVKM in the germline V gene. The CDR3 is made up of 14 amino acids. CDR3 bases: TGTGCCAGCACCACAGGGGGCGCATCCAATGAGCAGTTCTTC. Its protein product is CASTTGGASNEQFF.

The chain carries TRBV20-1 and TRBJ2-3; 7 bases are a match to TRBD1. CDR1 and CDR2 (germline): DFQATT, SNEGSKA (reference sequence). The length of the CDR3 is 16 residues. J lost 4 bases, V lost 3 bases, and 13 bases had no gene match. The CDR3 loop is CSARRQGAGAADTQYF. The CDR3 DNA is TGCAGTGCTAGGAGACAGGGAGCCGGGGCTGCAGATACGCAGTATTTT.

The table lists this clonotype with a few counts. The rearrangement joins TRBV12-3 or TRBV12-4 to TRBJ2-2, with no clear D. The CDR3 covers 14 residues. The V gene lost 7 bases and the J gene lost 1 base, with 10 bases spanning the gap. The CDR3 is CASKVVGNTGELFF. The CDR3 bases are TGTGCCAGCAAAGTGGTAGGGAACACCGGGGAGCTGTTTTTT.

This clonotype was seen more than once but under ten times. The rearrangement joins TRBV11-2 to TRBJ2-1; D ambiguous. Per the germline V gene, CDR1 is SGHAT and CDR2 is FQNNGV. The V end was cut by 2 bases, the J end by 7 bases, with 15 bases between. The CDR3 consists of 15 residues. CDR3 nucleotides: TGTGCCAGCAGCTTACGCGGTCCCCTGGGGAATGAGCAGTTCTTC. It specifies CASSLRGPLGNEQFF.

As to this clonotype: No conserved phenylalanine or tryptophan ends this CDR3, so it is likely a read error. The J gene is TRBJ2-1, the V gene TRBV19; either TRBD1 or TRBD2 may fit D (6 bases each). The length of the CDR3 is 14 residues. V lost 9 bases and J lost 1, with 13 bases in between. In germline, CDR1 is LNHDA, CDR2 SQIVND (reference sequence). The CDR3 reads CASRLGGSYNEQFS. The CDR3 DNA reads as TGTGCCAGCCGCCTAGGGGGGTCCTACAATGAGCAGTTCTCC.

This chain joins TRBV12-3 or TRBV12-4 and TRBJ2-6; no firm D call. This CDR3 has 16 residues. Between the trimmed V and J ends, which lost 3 bases and 4 bases, there was a span of 13 bases. This chain's CDR3 is CASSFSSALGANVLTF. The CDR3 DNA follows: TGTGCCAGCAGTTTTTCTAGTGCCTTAGGGGCCAACGTCCTGACTTTC.

The rearrangement joins TRBV5-1 to TRBJ1-4; D is unclear. This CDR3 is 14 amino acids long. In germline, CDR1 is SGHRS, CDR2 YFSETQ. V was trimmed by 5 bases and J by 0 bases, leaving 8 bases between them. The CDR3 sequence is CASRVESTNEKLFF. CDR3 nucleotides: TGCGCCAGCAGAGTTGAATCAACTAATGAAAAACTGTTTTTT.

This chain joins TRBV11-2 and TRBJ2-5; D is perhaps TRBD1 (6 bases). V was shortened by 1 base and J by 2 bases, with 8 bases between the two germline ends. CDR1 and CDR2 from the germline V gene are SGHAT and FQNNGV. The CDR3 is 14 residues long. This CDR3 reads CASSLGRGQETQYF. In DNA, the CDR3 is TGTGCCAGCAGCTTAGGAAGGGGGCAAGAGACCCAGTACTTC.

In its sample, this clonotype was seen a few times. V gene TRBV29-1 combines with J gene TRBJ2-3, with D perhaps matching TRBD1 or TRBD2 (5 bases each). V was clipped by 3 bases and J by 3 bases, with 13 bases between them. The germline V gene encodes CDR1 SQVTM and CDR2 ANQGSEA. CDR3 length: 14 residues. The CDR3, as DNA: TGCAGCGTTGAGGGACCGGGTGTTACAGATACGCAGTATTTT. Translated: CSVEGPGVTDTQYF.

The chain is built from TRBV7-2 and TRBJ1-5; no firm D call. V lost 6 bases and J 1 base, leaving 13 bases between the germline ends. Germline CDR1 reads SGHTA; CDR2 reads FQGNSA. This CDR3 is built from 15 residues. CDR3 DNA sequence: TGTGCCAGCAGTCTCACGGGTGGCAGCAATCAGCCCCAGCATTTT. Protein: CASSLTGGSNQPQHF. Filled out from reference TRBV7-2 and TRBJ1-5, the complete variable domain reads GAGVSQSPSNKVTEKGKDVELRCDPISGHTALYWYRQSLGQGLEFLIYFQGNSAPDKSGLPSDRFSAERTGGSVSTLTIQRTQQEDSAVYLCASSLTGGSNQPQHFGDGTRLSIL.